This T cell receptor beta chain originates from a study of T cell responses to AZD1222 COVID-19 vaccine. Study-level points and caveats: In a largely white British group with more females than males, clonal diversity was possibly underestimated. Vaccination with two AZD1222 doses was followed by a rise in Spike-specific TCR breadth and depth. It was only after the peak T cell response that any repertoires were sampled.

As for this clone: Antigen specificity is unknown.

Here immunoSEQ multiplex PCR was the method, and the copy in TCRdb shows in-frame clones only, minus some. The repertoire consists of around 120,000 clones, with more than 85% occurring once and the leading ten covering about 1.2%. Germline assignment: CDR1 MNHEY and CDR2 SVGEGT. Trimming stripped 4 bases from V and 4 bases from J, with 10 bases between. This CDR3 region has 13 residues. The gene calls are TRBV6-2 or TRBV6-3 and TRBJ1-2, with D perhaps TRBD1 (5 bases). The input for sequencing was peripheral blood, taken on day 0 of AZD1222 vaccination. The clonotype originates from an adult in good health. The CDR3 DNA is TGTGCCAGCAGTTTCGACAGCTTCTATGGCTACACCTTC. This gives the protein CASSFDSFYGYTF.